What follows are 13 T cell receptor beta chains derived from one specimen sequenced in a study of blood T cell repertoires in COVID-19. The repertoire was sequenced with immunoSEQ multiplex PCR; TCRdb's copy has only in-frame clones and lacks some. The table includes some 320,000 clones, approximately 88% detected once. The sequenced sample consisted of peripheral blood. These TCRs come from a woman between 25 and 40 years old who had recovered from COVID-19.

The CDR3 sequence is CASSLGDSLSTGELFF. CDR3 nucleotides: TGTGCCAGCAGCTTAGGGGACAGCTTAAGCACCGGGGAGCTGTTTTTT. The chain combines TRBV11-3 with TRBJ2-2; 7 bases fit TRBD1. V lost 1 base and J lost 4; bases outside the gene matches: 6. Germline lookup yields CDR1 SGHNT and CDR2 YENEEA. This CDR3 region has 16 residues.

This clone was seen once. CDR3 sequence: CASRRTGDSGNTIYF. The CDR3 DNA follows: TGTGCCAGCAGACGGACAGGGGACTCTGGAAACACCATATATTTT. The rearrangement joins TRBV6-5 to TRBJ1-3, with 9 bases aligning to TRBD1. Germline V lookup: CDR1 MNHEY, CDR2 SVGAGI. Losses at the gene ends were 6 bases for V and 0 bases for J; bases not matched to a gene: 3. The length of the CDR3 is 15 residues.

V is TRBV5-1 and J is TRBJ2-7, with D possibly being TRBD2 (5 bases). V gave up 0 bases and J gave up 2 bases, with 12 bases separating them. Germline V CDR1 and CDR2: SGHRS, YFSETQ. The CDR3 is 15 residues long. CDR3 loop: CASSLGAGAAYEQYF. As DNA, the CDR3 is TGCGCCAGCAGCTTGGGGGCAGGAGCGGCCTACGAGCAGTACTTC.

DNA of the CDR3: TGCGCCAGCAGCTCCCAACAGGGCGACACTGAAGCTTTCTTT. It encodes CASSSQQGDTEAFF. The chain joins TRBV5-1 to TRBJ1-1, with TRBD1 as a possible D gene (6 bases). Germline V CDR1 and CDR2: SGHRS, YFSETQ. Trimming pared 3 bases from V and 3 bases from J, leaving 12 bases between. The CDR3 contains 14 residues.

In its sample, this clone was seen a few times. V is TRBV7-2 and J is TRBJ2-2, with a tentative D call TRBD2 (5 bases). Between the trimmed V and J ends, which lost 0 bases and 4 bases, there was a span of 12 bases. The CDR3 covers 16 residues. From germline, CDR1 is SGHTA and CDR2 FQGNSA. The CDR3, as DNA: TGTGCCAGCAGCTTAGCCCAACTAGTTCCCACCGGGGAGCTGTTTTTT. It is translated as CASSLAQLVPTGELFF.

This chain joins TRBV6-2 or TRBV6-3 and TRBJ1-2, with 8 nucleotides matching TRBD1. V lost 5 bases and J lost 5; bases outside the gene matches: 4. Germline V lookup: CDR1 MNHEY, CDR2 SVGEGT. This CDR3 contains 13 residues. CDR3 in DNA: TGTGCCAGCAGTCCAGACAGGGGTTATGGCTACACCTTC. Its translation is CASSPDRGYGYTF.

The sample holds one count of this clone. V and J are TRBV30 and TRBJ2-5; D possibly corresponds to TRBD2 (6 bases). With 8 bases removed from V and 5 bases from J, the gap between germline ends came to 15 bases. The V gene's germline CDR1 is GTSNPN and CDR2 SVGIG (reference sequence). The CDR3 has 12 amino acids. The CDR3 DNA sequence: TGTGCCGCAAGCGGCGGGGCGGAGACCCAGTACTTC. Its protein product is CAASGGAETQYF. The variable domain in full, with the rest retrieved from reference TRBV30 and TRBJ2-5, is SQTIHQWPATLVQPVGSPLSLECTVEGTSNPNLYWYRQAAGRGLQLLFYSVGIGQISSEVPQNLSASRPQDRQFILSSKKLLLSDSGFYLCAASGGAETQYFGPGTRLLVL.

This clone was recorded only once. The chain uses TRBV28 and TRBJ2-7; weak D call: TRBD1 (9 bases). The CDR3 sequence is 16 residues long. V dropped 5 bases and J dropped 2 bases, with 19 bases sitting between them. CDR1 and CDR2 from the germline V gene are MDHEN and SYDVKM. The CDR3 loop reads CASSPGGDRATYEQYF. CDR3 sequence (DNA): TGTGCCAGCAGTCCGGGAGGGGACAGGGCTACCTACGAGCAGTACTTC.

The chain joins TRBV5-1 to TRBJ2-1; 7 nucleotides align to TRBD2. The V gene's germline CDR1 is SGHRS and CDR2 YFSETQ. The CDR3 covers 14 residues. The V segment lost 0 bases and the J segment 3 bases; nucleotides outside the gene matches: 0. The CDR3 bases are TGCGCCAGCAGCTTGGGCGGGAGCTACAATGAGCAGTTCTTC. Translating gives CASSLGGSYNEQFF.

The V and J genes are TRBV24-1 and TRBJ1-5; TRBD1 matches 8 bases. The ends lost 5 bases at V and 0 bases at J; junction bases unmatched: 14. From germline, CDR1 is KGHDR and CDR2 SFDVKD. This CDR3 contains 19 residues. CDR3 amino acids: CATSGGTGLTGNSNQPQHF. CDR3 DNA sequence: TGTGCCACCAGTGGGGGGACAGGCCTAACTGGGAATAGCAATCAGCCCCAGCATTTT.

V is TRBV9 and J is TRBJ1-2, with a tentative D call TRBD1 (6 bases). The ends were cut back, 0 bases at V and 4 bases at J, with 16 bases in the middle. The CDR3 is 16 residues long. CDR1 is SGDLS and CDR2 is YYNGEE in the germline V gene. Here the CDR3 reads CASSVAIRTEVYGYTF. The CDR3 bases are TGTGCCAGCAGCGTAGCCATAAGGACAGAGGTCTATGGCTACACCTTC.

The chain employs TRBV6-5 and TRBJ2-7; TRBD1 might be the D (6 bases). Germline loops: CDR1 MNHEY, CDR2 SVGAGI. V lost 6 bases to trimming and J lost 5 bases, with 17 bases between them. The CDR3 sequence is 14 residues long. Here the CDR3 reads CASSRTGRVDEQYF. The CDR3 region has the DNA TGTGCCAGCAGCCGCACAGGGCGAGTCGACGAGCAGTACTTC.

This clone is a singleton in its sample. The chain carries TRBV12-3 or TRBV12-4 and TRBJ1-1; a possible D gene is TRBD1 (6 bases). The V gene lost 3 bases and the J gene lost 10 bases, with 15 bases spanning the gap. The CDR3 sequence is 13 residues long. CDR3: CASSLAGAERAFF. The DNA for the CDR3 is TGTGCCAGCAGTTTGGCGGGGGCCGAGAGAGCTTTCTTT.